This TCR beta chain was sequenced during a study of blood T cells in healthy people across ages. Samples each yielded at least 5.5 micrograms of total RNA. A sample-barcoded 5' primer and a J-beta primer mix were used in a second PCR of roughly 7 to 11 cycles. TCRdb analysed the 5' RACE reads with MiXCR anew, one entry per CDR3 protein. In the table there are 750,000 to 950,000 distinct CDR3 sequences, under 30% of which are singletons. CDR3 length equals 14 residues. Trimming removed 7 bases from V and 8 bases from J, with 17 bases in between. This clonotype was seen only a few times. The sample was also reused in another study, on T cells of mothers and their children.

The chain recombines TRBV12-3 or TRBV12-4 with TRBJ1-4, with D perhaps matching TRBD1 (6 bases). Material: blood. The receptor was isolated from a boy between 10 and 17 years old in good health. DNA of the CDR3: TGTGCCAGCACCCTGCACAGGGTGTCCGAAAAACTGTTTTTT. Amino acid sequence: CASTLHRVSEKLFF.